The 11 T cell receptor beta chains given below trace back to one sample, sequenced in a study of cytomegalovirus exposure and HLA in healthy donors. The PCR used 60 Vbeta and 13 Jbeta primers. TCRdb keeps only in-frame clones here, not all; method: immunoSEQ multiplex PCR. The repertoire holds under 200,000 clones, with roughly 80% as singletons. The sample consisted of PBMCs. These receptors were taken from a man aged 25-40 years in good health and CMV-seronegative.

J is TRBJ2-1 and V is TRBV9; 11 nucleotides line up with TRBD2. Germline assignment: CDR1 SGDLS and CDR2 YYNGEE. This CDR3 is built from 14 residues. Trimming removed 4 bases from V and 3 bases from J; junction bases left unmatched: 0. The CDR3 nucleotides read TGTGCCAGCAGCCTAGCGGGGGGCTACAATGAGCAGTTCTTC. It codes for CASSLAGGYNEQFF.

This clone has only a few counts. The chain uses TRBV10-3 and TRBJ2-7; tentative D call: TRBD1 (6 bases). The CDR3 extends over 12 amino acids. Germline V gene sequence: CDR1 ENHRY, CDR2 SYGVKD. V lost 11 bases and J 3 bases, leaving 14 bases between the germline ends. The DNA for the CDR3 is TGTGCCTCCGCAGGGGTCCACTACGAGCAGTACTTC. Protein sequence: CASAGVHYEQYF.

This rearrangement joins TRBV5-1 to TRBJ1-2; 11 bases match TRBD1. This CDR3 is 15 amino acids long. Germline CDR1 and CDR2: SGHRS and YFSETQ. V was pared by 4 bases and J by 7 bases, with 9 bases of the junction left unmatched. In DNA, the CDR3 is TGCGCCAGCAGCGGCCCGGGACAGGGGGTTCTTGGCTACACCTTC. Amino acid sequence: CASSGPGQGVLGYTF.

This chain connects TRBV28 to TRBJ1-2, with a weak D call TRBD1 (5 bases). The germline gives CDR1 MDHEN, CDR2 SYDVKM. Trimming left V 2 bases short and J 4 bases short, with 14 bases between. The CDR3 spans 15 residues. CDR3 sequence (DNA): TGTGCCAGCAGTTTACCGGGACCCGGGAGCTATGGCTACACCTTC. Translating it yields CASSLPGPGSYGYTF.

The rearrangement uses TRBV7-3 and TRBJ2-7, with 7 bases that match TRBD1. There are 11 residues in the CDR3. V dropped 10 bases and J dropped 4; count of bases not matched to a gene: 4. The V gene's germline CDR1 is SGHTA and CDR2 FQGTGA. In DNA, the CDR3 is TGTGCCACCGACAGGGCGTACGAGCAGTACTTC. Protein product: CATDRAYEQYF.

This clone was seen only a few times. This sequence joins TRBV28 and TRBJ2-7; possibly TRBD1 for D (6 bases). The CDR3 has 14 amino acids. From germline, CDR1 is MDHEN and CDR2 SYDVKM. V lost 6 bases to trimming and J lost 2 bases, with 14 bases between them. The CDR3 DNA reads as TGTGCCAGCAGCATTACAGGGTCCCCCTACGAGCAGTACTTC. It specifies CASSITGSPYEQYF.

The chain uses TRBV10-3 and TRBJ1-1; D unclear. Trimming removed 2 bases at V and 7 bases at J, with 11 bases between. CDR3 length equals 13 residues. Germline CDR1 is ENHRY and CDR2 is SYGVKD. CDR3 loop: CAISEETLNEAFF. CDR3 in DNA: TGTGCCATCAGTGAGGAGACATTGAATGAAGCTTTCTTT.

This rearrangement joins TRBV5-4 to TRBJ1-1; D is unclear. The V end was cut by 1 base, the J end by 0 bases, with 16 bases between. Per the germline V gene, CDR1 is SGHNT and CDR2 is YYREEE (reference sequence). CDR3 size: 17 residues. As DNA, the CDR3 is TGTGCCAGCAGCTTGTCTTTGATGGGGAGCATGAACACTGAAGCTTTCTTT. The encoded protein is CASSLSLMGSMNTEAFF.

V is TRBV5-1 and J is TRBJ1-4; TRBD1 is a possible D gene (6 bases). CDR3 length: 14 amino acids. Germline CDR1 is SGHRS and CDR2 is YFSETQ. Trimming took 5 bases from V and 8 from J, leaving 16 bases between them. The CDR3 coding sequence is TGCGCCAGCAGTCAGGGGATGTTAGAGGAAAAACTGTTTTTT. Its translation: CASSQGMLEEKLFF.

The genes are TRBV7-2 and TRBJ2-3; 7 nucleotides align to TRBD1. Germline V CDR1 and CDR2: SGHTA, FQGNSA. The CDR3 spans 16 residues. With 5 bases clipped from V and 3 bases from J, the junction kept 11 bases outside the gene matches. CDR3 DNA: TGTGCCAGCAGCATAGTGACAGGGAGCGAGACAGATACGCAGTATTTT. The encoded protein is CASSIVTGSETDTQYF.

This clone was detected once. This chain links TRBV7-8 with TRBJ2-2; 10 bases are a match to TRBD2. Losses at the gene ends were 4 bases for V and 6 bases for J; bases not matched to a gene: 8. This CDR3 region has 16 residues. Germline-derived CDR1 and CDR2 are SGHVS and FQNEAQ. The CDR3 bases are TGTGCCAGCAGCTCCCTAGCGGGGGCTTCGCCCGGGGAGCTGTTTTTT. Translated: CASSSLAGASPGELFF.